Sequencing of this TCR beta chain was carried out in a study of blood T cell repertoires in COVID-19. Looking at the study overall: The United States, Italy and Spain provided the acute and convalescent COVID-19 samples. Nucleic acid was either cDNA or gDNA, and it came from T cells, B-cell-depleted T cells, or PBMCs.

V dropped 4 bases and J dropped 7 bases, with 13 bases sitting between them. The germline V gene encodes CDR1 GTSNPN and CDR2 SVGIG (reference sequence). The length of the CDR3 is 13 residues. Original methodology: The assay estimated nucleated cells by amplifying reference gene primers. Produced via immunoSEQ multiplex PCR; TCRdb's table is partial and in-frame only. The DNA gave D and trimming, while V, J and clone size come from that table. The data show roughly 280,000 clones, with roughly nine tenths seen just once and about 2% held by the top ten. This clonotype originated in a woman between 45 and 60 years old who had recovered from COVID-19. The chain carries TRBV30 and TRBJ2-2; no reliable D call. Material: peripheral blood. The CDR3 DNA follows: TGTGCCTGGATTCGACCCGGCGGCGGGGAGCTGTTTTTT. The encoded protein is CAWIRPGGGELFF.